The clone carrying this T cell receptor (beta chain) has just a few counts. With 60 Vbeta and 13 Jbeta primers, the PCR was carried out. TCRdb's copy holds only in-frame clones and misses some; the assay was immunoSEQ multiplex PCR. Counted here are some 140,000 clones, around 72% occurring once; the ten biggest clones make up roughly 1.3%. The record originates from a study of cytomegalovirus exposure and HLA in healthy donors. The overall study: Early released data had tens of millions of unique TCRs, all coming from HLA-typed donors.

CDR3 size: 14 residues. Germline CDR1 reads MNHEY; CDR2 reads SVGAGI. V shed 8 bases and J 4 bases; nucleotides not matched to a gene: 7. This chain joins TRBV6-5 and TRBJ1-4, with TRBD1 identical over 7 bases. The TCR sequence derives from a woman in her 40s in good health and CMV-seronegative. The specimen sequenced was PBMCs. The CDR3 DNA follows: TGTGCCAGCCGGGACAGACCGGGTAATGAAAAACTGTTTTTT. This gives the protein CASRDRPGNEKLFF.